This T cell receptor beta chain derives from a study of Ad26.COV2.S vaccination and SARS-CoV-2 variants. Study details: Vaccine-arm donor from the placebo-controlled COV1001 Ad26.COV2.S trial.

Treatment noted: about 20 received Ad26.COV2.S at low or high dose, single or two shots; several received placebo; per-sample allocation not given. Collection of the samples took place on day 63 after the first injection of vaccine or placebo. Using immunoSEQ multiplex PCR, the repertoire was profiled, and TCRdb retains in-frame clones only, with some absent. The sample has about 350,000 clones, about 87% seen once. A word on this clone: Its antigen remains unknown.

The study's findings and limits: Reported post-vaccination CD8+ and CD4+ T cell responses to spike showed substantial breadth.

The sample consisted of peripheral blood, taken in a trial of Ad26.COV2.S vaccine versus placebo. The receptor was isolated from a person between 18 and 65 years old who received the Ad26.COV2.S COVID-19 vaccine or a placebo.

CDR3 nucleotide sequence: TGCAGTGCTAATAGGGGGAATGAGCAGTTCTTC. The encoded protein is CSANRGNEQFF. The chain uses TRBV20-1 and TRBJ2-1, with D possibly TRBD1 on 6 matching bases. Germline V CDR1 and CDR2: DFQATT, SNEGSKA (reference sequence). The ends were cut back, 4 bases at V and 7 bases at J, with 8 bases in the middle. CDR3 length: 11 amino acids.